What follows are 17 T cell receptor beta chains derived from one specimen sequenced in a study of cytomegalovirus exposure and HLA in healthy donors. A multiplex PCR was run with 60 Vbeta primers and 13 Jbeta primers. Assay: immunoSEQ multiplex PCR; the TCRdb copy retains only in-frame clones and omits some. The data show about 98,000 clones, 70% to 80% seen once. Sequences were obtained from PBMCs. The receptors stem from a male donor in good health and CMV-seropositive.

The chain combines TRBV28 with TRBJ2-2; 7 nucleotides align to TRBD1. Germline V gene lookup returns CDR1 MDHEN and CDR2 SYDVKM. Germline trimming cut 2 bases from V and 4 bases from J; bases unmatched to any gene: 10. CDR3 length: 17 residues. CDR3 protein: CASSLRRGQGGTGELFF. The CDR3 DNA sequence: TGTGCCAGCAGTTTAAGAAGGGGGCAGGGCGGCACCGGGGAGCTGTTTTTT.

This chain connects TRBV4-3 to TRBJ1-1, with 8 bases fitting TRBD1. CDR1 is LGHNA, CDR2 YSLEER, per germline. The CDR3 spans 16 residues. V was clipped by 0 bases and J by 5 bases; unmatched bases: 8. CDR3 residues: CASSQDSGQGGTEAFF. In DNA, the CDR3 is TGCGCCAGCAGCCAAGATAGCGGACAGGGAGGGACTGAAGCTTTCTTT.

The chain combines TRBV28 with TRBJ1-1, with TRBD1 matching 7 bases. The J segment lost 1 base and the V segment lost 10 bases, leaving 6 bases of the junction unmatched. The germline CDR1 and CDR2 sequences are MDHEN and SYDVKM. CDR3 length: 13 amino acids. CDR3 amino acids: CATEQGRNTEAFF. CDR3 DNA sequence: TGTGCCACCGAACAGGGGAGGAACACTGAAGCTTTCTTT.

The rearrangement joins TRBV20-1 to TRBJ2-5; D is unclear. The CDR3 sequence is 9 residues long. The germline V gene has CDR1 DFQATT and CDR2 SNEGSKA (reference sequence). With 8 bases removed from V and 5 bases from J, the gap between germline ends came to 6 bases. In nucleotides, the CDR3 is TGCAGTCCCTCGGAGACCCAGTACTTC. It codes for CSPSETQYF.

The chain recombines TRBV5-4 with TRBJ2-1; the D gene is possibly TRBD2 (6 bases). The CDR3 totals 15 residues. The germline CDR1 and CDR2 sequences are SGHNT and YYREEE (reference sequence). V lost 2 bases, J lost 9 bases, and 18 bases lay in between. The CDR3 is CASSFRRGAWGEQFF. For the CDR3, the DNA is TGTGCCAGCAGCTTCCGGCGGGGCGCTTGGGGTGAGCAGTTCTTC. Looking up the rest from reference TRBV5-4 and TRBJ2-1 gives the full variable domain: ETGVTQSPTHLIKTRGQQVTLRCSSQSGHNTVSWYQQALGQGPQFIFQYYREEENGRGNFPPRFSGLQFPNYSSELNVNALELDDSALYLCASSFRRGAWGEQFFGPGTRLTVL.

The genes are TRBV28 and TRBJ1-5; D perhaps matches TRBD1 (6 bases). V shed 2 bases and J shed 7 bases, with 24 bases lying between them. Germline V gene lookup returns CDR1 MDHEN and CDR2 SYDVKM. The CDR3 is 18 amino acids. The CDR3 spells CASSLSRGDKAAWQPQHF. The DNA of the CDR3 is TGTGCCAGCAGTTTAAGTCGTGGGGACAAGGCGGCGTGGCAGCCCCAGCATTTT.

V and J are TRBV29-1 and TRBJ2-5; unclear D gene. CDR3 length equals 12 residues. The germline V and J ends were trimmed by 0 bases and 5 bases, with 7 bases remaining between them. The V gene's germline CDR1 is SQVTM and CDR2 ANQGSEA. CDR3: CSVEDDTETQYF. CDR3 DNA: TGCAGCGTTGAAGATGACACCGAGACCCAGTACTTC.

This chain joins TRBV6-5 and TRBJ1-6; D gene unclear. CDR3 length: 15 amino acids. Germline V CDR1 and CDR2: MNHEY, SVGAGI. Trimming stripped 0 bases from V and 5 bases from J, with 8 bases between. For the CDR3, the DNA is TGTGCCAGCAGTTACTCGGCAGGAAATAATTCACCCCTCCACTTT. This encodes CASSYSAGNNSPLHF.

The CDR3 reads CASSLGTFDSQPQHF. CDR3 nucleotide sequence: TGTGCCAGCAGCTTGGGTACCTTTGACAGTCAGCCCCAGCATTTT. V and J are TRBV7-9 and TRBJ1-5, with D perhaps TRBD1 (5 bases). The CDR3 is made up of 15 amino acids. Germline assignment: CDR1 SEHNR and CDR2 FQNEAQ (reference sequence). The V end was cut by 3 bases, the J end by 6 bases, with 15 bases between.

V gene TRBV5-1 combines with J gene TRBJ1-2; D uncertain. Germline V gene lookup returns CDR1 SGHRS and CDR2 YFSETQ. CDR3 length: 11 residues. The V end lost 7 bases, the J end lost 10 bases, and 14 bases lay between the germline ends. CDR3 bases: TGCGCCAGCCGTTTCGGGGATGTCTACACCTTC. Protein sequence: CASRFGDVYTF. The full variable domain, with the rest looked up from reference TRBV5-1 and TRBJ1-2, is KAGVTQTPRYLIKTRGQQVTLSCSPISGHRSVSWYQQTPGQGLQFLFEYFSETQRNKGNFPGRFSGRQFSNSRSEMNVSTLELGDSALYLCASRFGDVYTFGSGTRLTVV.

The chain recombines TRBV29-1 with TRBJ2-3, with 10 bases identical to TRBD2. The CDR3 is 15 residues long. Losses at the gene ends were 4 bases for V and 3 bases for J; bases not matched to a gene: 7. Germline CDR1 reads SQVTM; CDR2 reads ANQGSEA. The CDR3 region is CSVAGPSGRTDTQYF. Here the CDR3 DNA reads TGCAGCGTTGCCGGGCCTAGCGGGAGAACAGATACGCAGTATTTT.

This CDR3 reads CASSPGTGVRGYTF. The CDR3 nucleotides read TGTGCCAGCAGCCCCGGGACAGGGGTACGGGGCTACACCTTC. The chain couples TRBV27 to TRBJ1-2, with 10 bases lining up with TRBD1. This CDR3 has 14 residues. Germline-derived CDR1 and CDR2 are MNHEY and SMNVEV (reference sequence). Trimming took 6 bases from V and 8 from J; bases not matched to a gene: 9.

Comments on this clone: Mismatch with germline at one junction end may stem from a read error. The CDR3 region has the DNA TGTGCCAGCAATGAACAGTCCTACGAGCAGTACTTC. This encodes CASNEQSYEQYF. The chain joins TRBV2 to TRBJ2-7; D unclear. The CDR3 runs to 12 residues. Per germline, CDR1 SNHLY and CDR2 FYNNEI.

The chain recombines TRBV4-2 with TRBJ2-5; 11 bases fit TRBD1. Germline CDR1 is LGHNA and CDR2 is YNFKEQ. J gave up 2 bases and V 3 bases, and 5 bases lay outside the gene matches. The CDR3 sequence is 16 residues long. The CDR3 region has the DNA TGTGCCAGCAGCCAGGCTGGGACAGGGGGGCAAGAGACCCAGTACTTC. Translating gives CASSQAGTGGQETQYF.

This clone turned up a few times. One end of the junction fails to match germline, which may point to a read error. V is TRBV9 and J is TRBJ2-5, with a possible D match to TRBD2 (5 bases). CDR3 length: 13 amino acids. The germline V gene encodes CDR1 SGDLS and CDR2 YYNGEE. CDR3 in amino acids: CASSEGREGTQYF. The DNA of the CDR3 is TGTGCCAGTAGCGAGGGCCGCGAGGGGACCCAGTACTTC.

CDR3 sequence (DNA): TGTGCCAGCAGCAACTTAACGGGAGGAGGAAGTGAGCAGTTCTTC. As protein: CASSNLTGGGSEQFF. The rearrangement uses TRBV21-1 and TRBJ2-1; the DNA was not compared with TRBD2, the D call given in the table. TRBV21-1 is an annotated pseudogene. This CDR3 has 15 residues.

The chain recombines TRBV28 with TRBJ1-3, with D hard to call. The CDR3 loop spans 16 amino acids. V was pared by 5 bases and J by 0 bases, with 14 bases between. CDR1 is MDHEN and CDR2 is SYDVKM in the germline V gene. CDR3 sequence: CASSPPTDSSGNTIYF. The CDR3 DNA reads TGTGCCAGCAGTCCCCCGACGGACTCCTCTGGAAACACCATATATTTT.